The T cell receptor (beta chain) described here comes from a study of OX40 agonist ivuxolimab in advanced cancers. Background on the study: Those treated in dose escalation had hepatocellular carcinoma, melanoma, renal cell cancer or head and neck cancer.

Note on this clone: Its matching antigen is unknown.

This CDR3 has 16 residues. Germline V CDR1 and CDR2: SGHTA, FQGTGA. V gave up 1 base and J gave up 4 bases; unmatched junction bases: 4. Assay used: immunoSEQ multiplex PCR; TCRdb lists only in-frame clones, some missing. The table includes approximately 58,000 clones, approximately 84% detected once. Study observations and caveats: Nonresponders, in some cases, also had low normalized T-cell clonal expansion. Not determined was the antigen specificity of the expanded peripheral T cells. Relatively little clonal expansion, among the lowest observed, appeared in partial responders at 0.1-3.0 mg/kg.

The receptor was isolated from an adult with an advanced solid tumor such as melanoma, head and neck, liver or kidney cancer. The chain combines TRBV7-3 with TRBJ2-1; TRBD2 matches 10 bases. The sample here was CD4+ or CD8+ T cells sorted from blood, taken in a trial of the OX40 agonist ivuxolimab. The CDR3 DNA follows: TGTGCCAGCAGCTTAATTCCTAGCGGGAGATACAATGAGCAGTTCTTC. This codes for CASSLIPSGRYNEQFF.